Listed below are T cell receptor beta chains from one sample, sequenced in a study of T cell repertoires in cytomegalovirus infection. Antigens for these TCRs are unknown. One entry per CDR3 protein results from TCRdb running MiXCR on the reads. This sample has roughly 570,000 distinct CDR3 sequences, with roughly 42% found just once. The source material was cultured PBMCs, sampled from culture after CMV antigen stimulation. These receptors came from a human donor in good health (CMV status not recorded). Some clones in this sample may be carry-over from other donors' samples. Both conserved end residues are part of each CDR3. Fields, in order: V gene, clone size, D gene, J gene, CDR3 DNA, CDR3 protein. The D gene is left open where the match is weak. The size of a clone is reported for some rows only, either as once, few or many, or as a class for expanded clones.

>TRBV19|NA|TRBD1|TRBJ1-4
TGTGCCAGTAGGACCACCTCGGGACAGGGCCGGAAACTGTTTTTT
CASRTTSGQGRKLFF
>TRBV15|NA|NA|TRBJ1-2
TGTGCCACCAGCAGAGATCCTGGGCAAAGAAGGACGCGCGGCTACACCTTC
CATSRDPGQRRTRGYTF
>TRBV12-3/TRBV12-4|NA|NA|TRBJ1-4
TGTGCCAGCAGTTTAAGACAGCCTAATGAAAAACTGTTTTTT
CASSLRQPNEKLFF
>TRBV6-8|NA|NA|TRBJ2-5
TGTGCCAGCAGCCCTGGGACGCCGAGGGAGACCCAGTACTTC
CASSPGTPRETQYF
>TRBV4-1|NA|TRBD1|TRBJ1-1
TGCGCCAGCAGCCAAGATTGGCCCAGGGGGGACACTGAAGCTTTCTTT
CASSQDWPRGDTEAFF
>TRBV20-1|once|NA|TRBJ2-1
TGCAGTGCCCCCTGGTTCAATGAGCAGTTCTTC
CSAPWFNEQFF
>TRBV18|NA|NA|TRBJ1-5
TGTGCCAGCTCACCACAAAAAGGGCCTAATCAGCCCCAGCATTTT
CASSPQKGPNQPQHF
>TRBV7-2|few|NA|TRBJ1-2
TGTGCCAGCAGCTATACAGGGTTGAAAGGCTACACCTTC
CASSYTGLKGYTF
>TRBV6-5|NA|NA|TRBJ1-6
TGTGCCAGCAGTTACTCAGGGGGAAGCTCCTATAATTCACCCCTCCACTTT
CASSYSGGSSYNSPLHF
>TRBV4-2|NA|TRBD1|TRBJ1-4
TGTGCCAGCAGCCAGACAGGGAAGAATGAAAAACTGTTTTTT
CASSQTGKNEKLFF
>TRBV7-8|few|NA|TRBJ2-5
TGTGCCAGCAGCCGCAGGGACTTAAAAGAGACCCAGTACTTC
CASSRRDLKETQYF
>TRBV20-1|once|TRBD1|TRBJ1-6
TGCAGTGCTAGGGGCAGAGGGGGCCCCTATAATTCACCCCTCCACTTT
CSARGRGGPYNSPLHF
>TRBV7-2|few|NA|TRBJ2-7
TGTGCCAGCAGCTTAGGGCAGGTATACTACGAGCAGTACTTC
CASSLGQVYYEQYF
>TRBV7-4|NA|NA|TRBJ1-2
TGTGCCAGCAGCTTAGCGGTGCAGGGCCTCTACACCTTC
CASSLAVQGLYTF
>TRBV20-1|NA|TRBD2|TRBJ2-7
TGCAGTGCTCCTTTGGCGGGGGAAACCTACGAGCAGTACTTC
CSAPLAGETYEQYF
>TRBV29-1|NA|NA|TRBJ2-2
TGCAGCGTGGCAGACACCGGGGAGCTGTTTTTT
CSVADTGELFF
>TRBV7-8|few|NA|TRBJ2-5
TGTGCCAGCAGCTTAGGGAGAGTTGGAGAGACCCAGTACTTC
CASSLGRVGETQYF
>TRBV7-2|few|TRBD1|TRBJ2-3
TGTGCCAGCAGCTTAGAACAGGGGCGAGGGGCGACAGATACGCAGTATTTT
CASSLEQGRGATDTQYF
>TRBV7-2|few|NA|TRBJ2-3
TGTGCCAGCAGCTTCTCCCTCGGGGATACGCAGTATTTT
CASSFSLGDTQYF
>TRBV7-9|NA|NA|TRBJ2-2
TGTGCCAGCAGCCCATCCGGGACATCCACCGCCGGGGAGCTGTTTTTT
CASSPSGTSTAGELFF
>TRBV7-2|many|TRBD2|TRBJ2-5
TGTGCCAGCAGCCTAGCGGGAGTAGGAGAGACCCAGTACTTC
CASSLAGVGETQYF
>TRBV7-2|many|TRBD2|TRBJ2-3
TGTGCCAGCAGCTCCACGAGCGGGAGGTACACAGATACGCAGTATTTT
CASSSTSGRYTDTQYF
>TRBV27|NA|NA|TRBJ2-1
TGTGCCAGCAGTTTCTGGGACAACCCATACAATGCGCAGTTCTTC
CASSFWDNPYNAQFF
>TRBV10-3|NA|NA|TRBJ2-5
TGTGCCATCAGTGATTGGGGGGCGGTGGGAGAGACCCAGTACTTC
CAISDWGAVGETQYF